Listed here are 2 T cell receptor beta chains from one sample, sequenced in a study of PD-1 blockade in classical Hodgkin lymphoma. Each of the patients experienced relapse following autologous stem cell transplantation, and their brentuximab vedotin exposure differed. Clones were read by immunoSEQ multiplex PCR, and TCRdb kept only the in-frame ones, dropping some. Of 100,000 or so clones listed, around 89% are singletons. Specimen: peripheral blood mononuclear cells (PBMCs), collected before the second cycle of nivolumab. The receptors stem from a human donor with classical Hodgkin lymphoma.

This clone was found once. This rearrangement joins TRBV4-2 to TRBJ1-2; D is undetermined. This CDR3 has 15 amino acids. With 0 bases removed from V and 7 bases from J, the gap between germline ends came to 15 bases. CDR1 LGHNA and CDR2 YNFKEQ come from the germline V gene. The CDR3 is CASSQDETASGGYTF. The CDR3 nucleotides are TGTGCCAGCAGCCAAGACGAAACAGCCTCGGGTGGCTACACCTTC.

The chain joins TRBV25-1 to TRBJ1-4; 7 nucleotides line up with TRBD1. The germline CDR1 and CDR2 sequences are MGHDK and SYGVNS. The V gene end was trimmed by 10 bases and the J gene end by 4 bases; junction bases not matched to a gene: 9. The CDR3 is made up of 14 amino acids. CDR3 nucleotides: TGTGCCACCTCCCCGACAGGGCGTAATGAAAAACTGTTTTTT. Protein product: CATSPTGRNEKLFF.